The entry that follows covers one T cell receptor (beta chain) sequence. Its antigen is undetermined. Germline-derived CDR1 and CDR2 are MDHEN and SYDVKM. Between the trimmed V and J ends, which lost 3 bases and 4 bases, there was a span of 7 bases. The length of the CDR3 is 13 residues. Clones were sequenced by immunoSEQ multiplex PCR, and TCRdb holds only the in-frame ones, with some missing. The repertoire consists of under 600,000 clones, with about 97% occurring once and the leading ten covering around 0.058%. These data originate in a study of shared clonotypes between healthy human individuals. Study conclusions and caveats: Compared with memory subsets, naive subsets generally had larger estimated richness.

Sequencing input: naive CD4+ T cells sorted from blood. Described subset: CD45RA+ positively selected. The rearrangement joins TRBV28 to TRBJ1-3; unclear D gene. The sequence came from a young woman in good health. CDR3 DNA: TGTGCCAGCAGTTTTAACCTGGGAAACACCATATATTTT. Translating it yields CASSFNLGNTIYF.